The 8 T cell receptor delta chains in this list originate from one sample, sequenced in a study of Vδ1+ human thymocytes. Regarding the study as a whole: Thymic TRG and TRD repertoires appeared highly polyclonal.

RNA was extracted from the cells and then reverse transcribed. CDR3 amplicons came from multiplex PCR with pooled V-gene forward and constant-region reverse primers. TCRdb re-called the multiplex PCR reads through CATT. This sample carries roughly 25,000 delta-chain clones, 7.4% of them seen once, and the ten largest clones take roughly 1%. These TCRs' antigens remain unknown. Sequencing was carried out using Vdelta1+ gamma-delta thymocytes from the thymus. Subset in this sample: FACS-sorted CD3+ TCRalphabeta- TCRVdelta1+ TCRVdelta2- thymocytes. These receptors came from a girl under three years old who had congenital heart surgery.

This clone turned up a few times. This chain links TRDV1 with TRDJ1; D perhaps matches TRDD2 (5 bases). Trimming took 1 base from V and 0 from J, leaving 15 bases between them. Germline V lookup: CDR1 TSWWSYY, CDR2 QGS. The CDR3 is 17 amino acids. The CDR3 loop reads CALGEPLPTRYTDKLIF. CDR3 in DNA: TGTGCTCTTGGGGAACCCCTACCCACCCGGTACACCGATAAACTCATCTTT.

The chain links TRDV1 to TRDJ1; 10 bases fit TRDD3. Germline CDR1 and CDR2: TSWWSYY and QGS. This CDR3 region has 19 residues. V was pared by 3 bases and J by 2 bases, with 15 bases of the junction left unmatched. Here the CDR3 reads CALGDLTPHWGIWTDKLIF. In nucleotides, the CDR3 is TGTGCTCTTGGGGACCTTACCCCCCACTGGGGGATCTGGACCGATAAACTCATCTTT.

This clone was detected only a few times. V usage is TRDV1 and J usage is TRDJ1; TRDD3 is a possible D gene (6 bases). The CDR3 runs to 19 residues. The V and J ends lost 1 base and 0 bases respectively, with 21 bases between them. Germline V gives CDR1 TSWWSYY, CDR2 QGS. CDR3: CALGEPPMGAYYYTDKLIF. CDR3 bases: TGTGCTCTTGGGGAACCCCCAATGGGGGCCTACTATTACACCGATAAACTCATCTTT.

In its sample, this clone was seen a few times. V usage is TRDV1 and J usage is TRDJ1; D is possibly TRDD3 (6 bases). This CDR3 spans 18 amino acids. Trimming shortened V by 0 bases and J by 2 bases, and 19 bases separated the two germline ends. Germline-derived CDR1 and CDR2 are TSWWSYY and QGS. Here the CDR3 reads CALGELGPTRYATDKLIF. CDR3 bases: TGTGCTCTTGGGGAACTAGGACCTACGAGATACGCGACCGATAAACTCATCTTT.

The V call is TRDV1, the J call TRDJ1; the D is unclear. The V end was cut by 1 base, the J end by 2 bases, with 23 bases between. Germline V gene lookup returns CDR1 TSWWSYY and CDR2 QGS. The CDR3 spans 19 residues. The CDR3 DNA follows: TGTGCTCTTGGGGAACCCTGGTCTGGCGTCGCGGATCCTACCGATAAACTCATCTTT. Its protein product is CALGEPWSGVADPTDKLIF.

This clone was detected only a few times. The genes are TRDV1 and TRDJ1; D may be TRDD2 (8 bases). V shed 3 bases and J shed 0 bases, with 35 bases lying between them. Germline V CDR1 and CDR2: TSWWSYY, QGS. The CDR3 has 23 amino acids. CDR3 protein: CALGEPQLPTITGDNSYTDKLIF. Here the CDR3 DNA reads TGTGCTCTTGGGGAGCCCCAGCTTCCTACAATAACTGGGGACAACTCGTACACCGATAAACTCATCTTT.

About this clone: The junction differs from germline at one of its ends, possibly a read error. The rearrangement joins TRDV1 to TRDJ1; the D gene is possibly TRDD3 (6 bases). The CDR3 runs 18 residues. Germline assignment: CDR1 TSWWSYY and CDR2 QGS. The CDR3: CAPGELSVSWGLTDKLIF. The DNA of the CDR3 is TGTGCTCCTGGGGAACTGTCCGTATCTTGGGGACTAACCGATAAACTCATCTTT.

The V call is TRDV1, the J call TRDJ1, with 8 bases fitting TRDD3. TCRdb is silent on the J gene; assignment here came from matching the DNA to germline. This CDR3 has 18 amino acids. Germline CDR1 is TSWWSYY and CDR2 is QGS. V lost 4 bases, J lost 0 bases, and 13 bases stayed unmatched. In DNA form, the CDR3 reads TGTGCTCTTGGGGGCCCCTGGGGGACCCCGAAGTACACCGATAAACTCATCTTT. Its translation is CALGGPWGTPKYTDKLIF.